These 21 T cell receptor beta chains originate from one sample sequenced in a study of T cell changes during pregnancy in multiple sclerosis. Measured with immunoSEQ multiplex PCR; TCRdb has only the in-frame clones, and not every one. This sample has some 66,000 clones, with around 90% found just once. The sequenced sample was CD8+ T cells from peripheral blood mononuclear cells, obtained before pregnancy. Receptor source: a female donor with multiple sclerosis, enrolled in a pregnancy study.

V is TRBV7-8 and J is TRBJ2-4; 7 bases align to TRBD1. V dropped 5 bases and J dropped 5; count of bases not matched to a gene: 3. The CDR3 contains 13 residues. Germline V CDR1 and CDR2: SGHVS, FQNEAQ. Written as DNA, the CDR3 is TGTGCCAGCAGCGATGGGACAGAAAACATTCAGTACTTC. Amino acids: CASSDGTENIQYF.

The chain combines TRBV5-1 with TRBJ2-1; a possible D gene is TRBD2 (6 bases). CDR1 SGHRS and CDR2 YFSETQ come from the germline V gene. The V and J ends lost 4 bases and 3 bases respectively, with 8 bases between them. The CDR3 length is 13 residues. As DNA, the CDR3 is TGCGCCAGCAGCGGGGACTTCTACAATGAGCAGTTCTTC. Residues: CASSGDFYNEQFF.

In DNA form, the CDR3 reads TGTGCCAGCAGTTCCCCCGGGACAGGGGACGGCTACACCTTC. Protein product: CASSSPGTGDGYTF. This chain links TRBV27 with TRBJ1-2; 10 bases line up with TRBD1. This CDR3 contains 14 residues. CDR1 and CDR2 from the germline V gene are MNHEY and SMNVEV (reference sequence). With 4 bases clipped from V and 8 bases from J, the junction kept 7 bases outside the gene matches.

The chain recombines TRBV19 with TRBJ2-4; D perhaps matches TRBD2 (5 bases). This CDR3 has 17 amino acids. Germline V CDR1 and CDR2: LNHDA, SQIVND (reference sequence). Trimming stripped 4 bases from V and 0 bases from J, with 16 bases between. The CDR3 loop is CASSTQRTDLAKNIQYF. The CDR3 DNA follows: TGTGCCAGTAGTACACAGCGGACGGATCTAGCCAAAAACATTCAGTACTTC.

This chain uses TRBV11-2 with TRBJ1-1; D perhaps matches TRBD1 (5 bases). The CDR3 is 14 amino acids. Germline V gene data show CDR1 as SGHAT and CDR2 as FQNNGV. V lost 8 bases and J lost 2, with 15 bases in between. This chain's CDR3 is CASAPGLENTEAFF. Written as DNA, the CDR3 is TGTGCCAGCGCTCCGGGACTTGAAAACACTGAAGCTTTCTTT.

The J gene is TRBJ1-6, the V gene TRBV7-9; possible D gene TRBD1, 5 bases. From germline, CDR1 is SEHNR and CDR2 FQNEAQ (reference sequence). The CDR3 is 14 residues long. Trimming left V 6 bases short and J 4 bases short, with 10 bases between. For the CDR3, the DNA is TGTGCCAGCAGACCCGGGGGTTATAATTCACCCCTCCACTTT. Translating it yields CASRPGGYNSPLHF.

The chain employs TRBV4-1 and TRBJ1-2; TRBD1 aligns across 9 bases. Germline CDR1 is MGHRA and CDR2 is YSYEKL. CDR3 length equals 17 residues. J gave up 6 bases and V 1 base, and 12 bases lay outside the gene matches. CDR3 sequence: CASSQGDTGQGRNGYTF. The CDR3 DNA follows: TGCGCCAGCAGCCAAGGAGACACCGGACAGGGGAGGAATGGCTACACCTTC.

The chain couples TRBV9 to TRBJ1-2; 7 bases are a match to TRBD1. The junction had 6 bases not matched to a gene; V was cut back by 0 bases and J by 1 base. Germline V gives CDR1 SGDLS, CDR2 YYNGEE. The CDR3 totals 16 residues. CDR3 coding DNA: TGTGCCAGCAGCGTAGACCCGGACAGGCTTAACTATGGCTACACCTTC. Protein sequence: CASSVDPDRLNYGYTF.

V gene TRBV2 combines with J gene TRBJ1-3; TRBD1 is a possible D gene (5 bases). The CDR3 loop spans 15 amino acids. V was pared by 2 bases and J by 2 bases, with 10 bases between. Per the germline V gene, CDR1 is SNHLY and CDR2 is FYNNEI. The CDR3 coding sequence is TGTGCCAGCAGTGAACTTGGAGGGGCTGGAAACACCATATATTTT. As protein: CASSELGGAGNTIYF.

The gene calls are TRBV7-3 and TRBJ2-2, with 7 nucleotides matching TRBD2. V gave up 2 bases and J gave up 1 base; unmatched junction bases: 4. This CDR3 contains 16 residues. Germline CDR1 SGHTA, CDR2 FQGTGA. CDR3 DNA: TGTGCCAGCAGCTTAGGAGTAGCGGGGAACACCGGGGAGCTGTTTTTT. It translates to CASSLGVAGNTGELFF.

This rearrangement joins TRBV7-3 to TRBJ1-2, with 9 bases identical to TRBD1. The germline V gene encodes CDR1 SGHTA and CDR2 FQGTGA. The CDR3 has 13 residues. V gave up 5 bases and J gave up 8 bases; unmatched junction bases: 6. The CDR3 DNA reads TGTGCCAGCAGCCCAGTACAGGGGGCCGGCTACACCTTC. Residues: CASSPVQGAGYTF.

This chain's CDR3 is CATSRAGGMDTQYF. DNA for the CDR3: TGTGCCACCAGCAGAGCTGGGGGGATGGATACGCAGTATTTT. The chain joins TRBV15 to TRBJ2-3; tentatively, D is TRBD2 (6 bases). The germline V and J ends were trimmed by 1 base and 6 bases, with 11 bases remaining between them. Looked up from germline, CDR1 is LNHNV and CDR2 is YYDKDF (reference sequence). The CDR3 contains 14 residues.

The chain carries TRBV7-6 and TRBJ1-4, with D tentatively TRBD1 (6 bases). Germline lookup yields CDR1 SGHVS and CDR2 FNYEAQ. Trimming removed 3 bases at V and 2 bases at J, with 25 bases between. The CDR3 is 20 residues long. The CDR3, as DNA: TGTGCCAGCAGCTTTTCGTCGGGATATAACAGGGTCCTCACTAATGAAAAACTGTTTTTT. Translating gives CASSFSSGYNRVLTNEKLFF.

This clone was detected once. The CDR3 DNA follows: TGTGCCTGGAGTGGGGACAGCTATGGCTACACCTTC. It encodes CAWSGDSYGYTF. This chain connects TRBV30 to TRBJ1-2; 7 nucleotides agree with TRBD1. The CDR3 extends over 12 amino acids. Unmatched junction bases numbered 0, after V lost 1 base and J lost 4 bases. CDR1 is GTSNPN, CDR2 SVGIG, per germline (reference sequence). Looking up the rest from reference TRBV30 and TRBJ1-2 gives the full variable domain: SQTIHQWPATLVQPVGSPLSLECTVEGTSNPNLYWYRQAAGRGLQLLFYSVGIGQISSEVPQNLSASRPQDRQFILSSKKLLLSDSGFYLCAWSGDSYGYTFGSGTRLTVV.

The chain uses TRBV2 and TRBJ2-4, with TRBD1 identical over 10 bases. CDR3 length equals 15 residues. Trimming cost V 3 bases and J 6 bases; bases outside gene matches: 5. The germline V gene has CDR1 SNHLY and CDR2 FYNNEI. DNA for the CDR3: TGTGCCAGCAGTGATTTTGGACAGGGGGGAAACATTCAGTACTTC. Translating it yields CASSDFGQGGNIQYF.

The chain recombines TRBV9 with TRBJ2-7; a weak D match, TRBD2 (6 bases). Germline V gives CDR1 SGDLS, CDR2 YYNGEE. V gave up 4 bases and J gave up 4 bases, with 12 bases separating them. The CDR3 has 13 amino acids. CDR3 residues: CASSSGTRYEQYF. The CDR3 region has the DNA TGTGCCAGCAGCTCCGGGACTCGGTACGAGCAGTACTTC. Based on the CDR3 plus reference TRBV9 and TRBJ2-7, the full variable domain is DSGVTQTPKHLITATGQRVTLRCSPRSGDLSVYWYQQSLDQGLQFLIQYYNGEERAKGNILERFSAQQFPDLHSELNLSSLELGDSALYFCASSSGTRYEQYFGPGTRLTVT.

The chain recombines TRBV6-4 with TRBJ2-1, with TRBD2 matching over 10 bases. Unmatched junction bases numbered 8, after V lost 0 bases and J lost 9 bases. This CDR3 region has 16 residues. From germline, CDR1 is MRHNA and CDR2 SNTAGT. CDR3: CASSDSGSGGASEQFF. CDR3 DNA: TGTGCCAGCAGTGACTCGGGAAGCGGGGGGGCAAGTGAGCAGTTCTTC.

A word on this clone: Its ends do not fully match the called genes, so a read error is possible. The chain employs TRBV7-7 and TRBJ2-5; the match to TRBD1 covers 7 bases. CDR1 and CDR2 (germline): SSHAT, FNYEAQ (reference sequence). The CDR3 totals 14 residues. The DNA for the CDR3 is TGTGCTAGCAGCTCCCTAGAGACAGGGGAGACCCAGTACTTC. Translated, it gives CASSSLETGETQYF.

The rearrangement joins TRBV7-8 to TRBJ2-5; maybe TRBD1 (6 bases). Trimming took 5 bases from V and 3 from J, leaving 10 bases between them. The CDR3 sequence is 13 residues long. CDR1 is SGHVS, CDR2 FQNEAQ, per germline. The DNA of the CDR3 is TGTGCCAGCAGCGGAAGGACAGAAGAGACCCAGTACTTC. Its translation: CASSGRTEETQYF. Filled out from reference TRBV7-8 and TRBJ2-5, the complete variable domain reads GAGVSQSPRYKVAKRGQDVALRCDPISGHVSLFWYQQALGQGPEFLTYFQNEAQLDKSGLPSDRFFAERPEGSVSTLKIQRTQQEDSAVYLCASSGRTEETQYFGPGTRLLVL.

This clone has a handful of counts. The chain is built from TRBV29-1 and TRBJ2-7; maybe TRBD2 (5 bases). Germline CDR1 reads SQVTM; CDR2 reads ANQGSEA. The CDR3 contains 13 residues. V lost 6 bases, J lost 4 bases, and 16 bases lay in between. The CDR3 reads CSVYPGSGYEQYF. CDR3 DNA: TGCAGCGTCTACCCGGGTTCGGGGTACGAGCAGTACTTC.

The CDR3 coding sequence is TGTGCCAGTAGTATAGATACAGAGTACTATGGCTACACCTTC. Translation: CASSIDTEYYGYTF. The chain uses TRBV19 and TRBJ1-2; D is unresolved. This CDR3 has 14 residues. V was cut by 0 bases and J by 3 bases, with 8 bases left in between. Germline values: CDR1 LNHDA, CDR2 SQIVND (reference sequence).